This T cell receptor beta chain emerged from a study of CD8 T cells in ankylosing spondylitis. Study conclusions and caveats: CD8+ cells made up the disease-linked clones, which were relatively rare in peripheral blood.

As for this clonotype: Its cognate antigen is unknown.

V lost 0 bases and J lost 3; bases outside the gene matches: 7. CDR3 length: 15 amino acids. The germline V gene has CDR1 DFQATT and CDR2 SNEGSKA (reference sequence). By quantitative 5'-RACE with molecular barcodes, the TCR beta libraries were made. MiXCR, applied by TCRdb to the 5' RACE reads, yields one record per CDR3 protein. Among 200,000 or so distinct CDR3 sequences, around 13% were seen once, and the ten largest hold approximately 11%. The source of this sequence is a female donor with ankylosing spondylitis or in good health (not recorded which). The chain uses TRBV20-1 and TRBJ2-7; 8 bases fit TRBD2. The sequenced sample consisted of blood, either unsorted or a sorted T cell fraction (not recorded which). The CDR3 DNA is TGCAGTGCTAGAGATCACCTAGCGGGCAACTACGAGCAGTACTTC. Translating gives CSARDHLAGNYEQYF.